The rows below give T cell receptor beta chains drawn from one sample of a study of shared clonotypes between healthy human individuals. Sequencing was performed with immunoSEQ multiplex PCR; in TCRdb, only in-frame clones are kept and a portion is missing. In the table there are under 650,000 clones, less than 96% of which are singletons. The sequencing sample was made of naive CD4+ T cells sorted from blood. All receptors come from a woman in her 30s in good health. Both conserved end residues are part of each CDR3.

v_call,j_call,cdr3_aa
TRBV5-1,TRBJ2-7,CASSSTRSSYEQYF
TRBV25-1,-,CASSRAGVGYEQYF
TRBV18,TRBJ2-7,CASSASEGTYEQYF
TRBV7-9,TRBJ2-1,CASSSAPAGNYNEQFF
TRBV2,TRBJ1-1,CASSVRLRETEAFF
TRBV7-9,TRBJ1-1,CASSQMGMNTEAFF
TRBV10-1,TRBJ2-6,CASSESTTHGANVLTF
TRBV29-1,TRBJ2-7,CSVPGTGFHEQYF
TRBV14,TRBJ2-2,CASSHYRDEAGELFF
TRBV5-1,TRBJ2-1,CASSFPSGSIWNYNEQFF
TRBV28,TRBJ2-7,CASRPSGTNSYEQYF
TRBV5-1,TRBJ2-7,CASSSGLAGTYEQYF
TRBV7-3,TRBJ2-2,CASSLRGLTNTGELFF
TRBV6-1,TRBJ2-1,CASSEWERTEPYNEQFF
TRBV27,TRBJ1-1,CASSSGGRAFF
TRBV18,TRBJ2-1,CASSRSGTSYNEQFF
TRBV5-1,TRBJ2-7,CASSLGGWGGENEQYF
TRBV5-1,TRBJ1-1,CASSRRTGKNTEAFF
TRBV10-3,TRBJ1-3,CAIRGTDSGNTIYF
TRBV20-1,TRBJ2-1,CSARAGHEQFF
TRBV2,TRBJ1-2,CASNGQGAFYGYTF
TRBV30,TRBJ2-1,CAWSLRGLGNEQFF
TRBV2,TRBJ2-3,CAIGTRATDTQYF
TRBV30,TRBJ2-7,CAWSRDSAYEQYF
TRBV5-5,TRBJ2-7,CASSLLGGSSYEQYF
TRBV6-1,TRBJ1-4,CASSPGTGNEKLFF
TRBV5-1,TRBJ1-1,CASSHHLGESEAFF
TRBV19,TRBJ2-7,CASSTQLGQAISYEQYF
TRBV5-6,TRBJ2-2,CASSLGHLNTGELFF
TRBV19,TRBJ2-3,CASREGGPGDTQYF
TRBV19,TRBJ1-1,CASSIESGQGTFF
TRBV19,TRBJ2-1,CASSMGRYNEQFF
TRBV5-4,TRBJ2-1,CASRLPPTSEQFF
TRBV6-6,TRBJ1-2,CASSVSQGTNYGYTF
TRBV18,TRBJ1-1,CASSQTSGNTEAFF
TRBV6-5,TRBJ2-5,CASSLISGSQETQYF
TRBV19,TRBJ2-7,CASSRTSGASSYEQYF
TRBV11-2,TRBJ2-7,CASSNGDRVEQYF
TRBV15,TRBJ2-5,CATSRMTSGRALETQYF
TRBV4-1,TRBJ2-3,CASSQTEIPRRSSTDTQYF
TRBV28,TRBJ1-2,CASSSQGVLYGYTF
TRBV21-1,TRBJ2-1,CASSKALRQGNNEQFF
TRBV15,TRBJ2-1,CATSRDKSGRGNEQFF
TRBV27,TRBJ1-1,CASSGGGQGNTEAFF
TRBV19,TRBJ1-4,CASPPGRGDEKLFF